This T cell receptor beta chain was captured by sequencing in a study of T cell repertoires in cytomegalovirus infection. MiXCR was run by TCRdb on the reads, yielding one entry per CDR3 protein. The sample yields about 900,000 distinct CDR3 sequences, less than 35% seen once. This CDR3 region has 18 residues. The germline V gene encodes CDR1 SGHTA and CDR2 FQGNSA. Trimming removed 4 bases from V and 3 bases from J; junction bases left unmatched: 16. Many counts were recorded for this clonotype. Its target is unknown. The chain links TRBV7-2 to TRBJ2-5; the match to TRBD1 covers 8 bases. The sequencing used cultured CD8+ T cells from PBMCs, collected from culture after CMV antigen stimulation. The sequence came from a human donor in good health (CMV status not recorded). Some clones in this sample may be carry-over from other donors' samples. CDR3 sequence (DNA): TGTGCCAGCAGCTGGAGCCTGGCGGGGACAGGTGGGGAAGAGACCCAGTACTTC. It codes for CASSWSLAGTGGEETQYF.